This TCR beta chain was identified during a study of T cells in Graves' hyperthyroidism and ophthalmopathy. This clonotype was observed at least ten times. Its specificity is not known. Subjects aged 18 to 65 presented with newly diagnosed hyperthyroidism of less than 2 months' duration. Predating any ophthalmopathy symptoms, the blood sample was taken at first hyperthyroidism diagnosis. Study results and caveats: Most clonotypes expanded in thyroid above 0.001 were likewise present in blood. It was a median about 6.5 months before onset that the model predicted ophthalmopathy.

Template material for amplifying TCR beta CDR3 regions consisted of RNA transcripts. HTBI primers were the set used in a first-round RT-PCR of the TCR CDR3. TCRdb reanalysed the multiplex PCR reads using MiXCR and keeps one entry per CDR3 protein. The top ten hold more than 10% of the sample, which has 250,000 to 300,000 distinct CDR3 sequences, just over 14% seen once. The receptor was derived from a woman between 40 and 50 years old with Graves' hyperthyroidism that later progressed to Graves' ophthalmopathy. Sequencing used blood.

The CDR3 sequence is CASSPAAGAYNEQFF. CDR3 coding DNA: TGTGCCAGCAGCCCCGCGGCGGGAGCGTACAATGAGCAGTTCTTC. The rearrangement joins TRBV7-3 to TRBJ2-1; 7 nucleotides align to TRBD2. The germline gives CDR1 SGHTA, CDR2 FQGTGA. The CDR3 covers 15 residues. V lost 5 bases, J lost 4 bases, and 8 bases stayed unmatched.